The rows below give T cell receptor beta chains drawn from one sample of a study of shared clonotypes between healthy human individuals. Generated by immunoSEQ multiplex PCR, the TCRdb table keeps only in-frame clones and is missing some. The sample gives 850,000 to 1,200,000 clones, around 76% of which show up once; approximately 1.5% is in the top ten. Sequences were obtained from memory CD4+ T cells sorted from blood. The receptors derive from a young man in good health. Each CDR3 is given with its conserved first and last residue.

>TRBJ2-5|TRBV6-1
CASSDSGTGGFETQYF
>TRBJ2-7|TRBV11-2
CASRPGGQGDYEQYF
>TRBJ2-5|TRBV6-1
CASSEPPPETQYF
>TRBJ2-7|TRBV7-2
CASSSKAGDKTYEQYF
>TRBJ2-7|TRBV10-3
CAISRDISYEQYF
>TRBJ1-3|TRBV6-4
CASSWDTDGNTIYF
>TRBJ1-5|TRBV5-6
CASSLAAPGQANQPQHF
>TRBJ1-6|TRBV30
CAWSEGHNSPLHF
>TRBJ1-2|TRBV18
CASSTGSQGAGYTF
>TRBJ1-3|TRBV6-1
CASRQASGNTIYF
>TRBJ2-1|TRBV7-2
CASSLVYGGGARGEQFF
>TRBJ1-2|TRBV6-1
CASSPITRGDYGYTF
>TRBJ1-2|TRBV5-1
CASSPGGTGDYGYTF
>TRBJ2-6|TRBV7-9
CAITKASGANVLTF
>TRBJ2-7|TRBV11-1
CASSPLSSYEQYF
>TRBJ1-1|TRBV11-2
CASSLDRGRETEAFF
>TRBJ2-7|TRBV27
CASSLGTLGNEQYF
>TRBJ2-2|TRBV5-8
CASSLGAVWDTGELFF
>TRBJ2-6|TRBV7-2
CASSYSTGGHRSGANVLTF
>TRBJ2-7|TRBV28
CASSPHSGGYEQYF
>TRBJ1-4|TRBV15
CATSRDLADVNEKLFF
>TRBJ1-2|TRBV5-4
CASSSGQGASNYGYTF
>TRBJ2-5|TRBV5-3
CARDRALQREYF
>TRBJ2-6|TRBV5-5
CASSQPRSGANVLTF
>TRBJ2-5|TRBV12-5
CASGSQGQETQYF